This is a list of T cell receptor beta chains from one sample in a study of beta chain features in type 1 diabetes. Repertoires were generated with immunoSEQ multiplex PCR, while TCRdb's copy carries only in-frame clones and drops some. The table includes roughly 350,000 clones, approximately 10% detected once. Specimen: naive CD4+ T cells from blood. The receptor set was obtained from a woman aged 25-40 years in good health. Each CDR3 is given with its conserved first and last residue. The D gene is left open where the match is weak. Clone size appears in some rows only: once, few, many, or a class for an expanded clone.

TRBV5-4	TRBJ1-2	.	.	TGTGCCAGCAGCTTGGTGGGCCAGTCCGGTGGCTACACCTTC	CASSLVGQSGGYTF
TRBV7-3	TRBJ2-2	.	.	TGTGCCAGCAGCTTAACAGGTCGGGGGACCGGGGAGCTGTTTTTT	CASSLTGRGTGELFF
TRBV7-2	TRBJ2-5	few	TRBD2	TGTGCCAGCAGCGTCGGGGGGGGGCAAGAGACCCAGTACTTC	CASSVGGGQETQYF
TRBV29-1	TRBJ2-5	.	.	TGCAGCGTTCCTTGGAGTGGGGAGACCCAGTACTTC	CSVPWSGETQYF
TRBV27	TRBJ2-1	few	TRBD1	TGTGCCAGCAGTTCTGCCGGGACAGGGGTCAATGAGCAGTTCTTC	CASSSAGTGVNEQFF
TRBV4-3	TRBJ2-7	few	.	TGCGCCAGCAGCAAAGGACTGAGCTACGAGCAGTACTTC	CASSKGLSYEQYF
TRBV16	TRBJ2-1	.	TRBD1	TGTGCCAGCAGCTCAGGGGGTGAGCAGTTCTTC	CASSSGGEQFF
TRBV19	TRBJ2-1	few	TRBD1	TGTGCCAGTAGTAGGACAGGGAGCCTAGAGAATGAGCAGTTCTTC	CASSRTGSLENEQFF
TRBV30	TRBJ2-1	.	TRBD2	TGTGCCTGGAGTAGCGGGAGGGCTCCCTACAATGAGCAGTTCTTC	CAWSSGRAPYNEQFF
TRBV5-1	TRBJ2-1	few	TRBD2	TGCGCCAGCTCGACTAGCGGGATCTACAATGAGCAGTTCTTC	CASSTSGIYNEQFF
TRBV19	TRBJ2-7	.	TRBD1	TGTGCCAGTAGTAGAACCGGGACAGGGGTCCACGAGCAGTACTTC	CASSRTGTGVHEQYF
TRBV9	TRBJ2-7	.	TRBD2	TGTGCCAGCAGCCCCGGACTAGCGGGTAACGAGCAGTACTTC	CASSPGLAGNEQYF
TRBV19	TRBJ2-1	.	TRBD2	TGTGCCAGTAGTGGGGAGGGATGGGGTGAGCAGTTCTTC	CASSGEGWGEQFF
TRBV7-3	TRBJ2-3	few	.	TGTGCCAGCAGCTTAGAAGGGACTAGCACAGATACGCAGTATTTT	CASSLEGTSTDTQYF
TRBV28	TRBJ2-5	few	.	TGTGCCAGCAGGGAGGGTTCAGGGAACAAAGAGACCCAGTACTTC	CASREGSGNKETQYF
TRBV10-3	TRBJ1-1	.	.	TGTGCCAAGGTTCCGGGACAAACTCTCACTGAAGCTTTCTTT	CAKVPGQTLTEAFF
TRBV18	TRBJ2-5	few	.	TGTGCCAGCTCACCAAGCGAGACCCAGTACTTC	CASSPSETQYF
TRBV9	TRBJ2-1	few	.	TGTGCCAGCAGCTTCCGGGACAACCCCTACAATGAGCAGTTCTTC	CASSFRDNPYNEQFF
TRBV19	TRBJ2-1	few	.	TGTGCCAGCCGGCGGCCCAAGAACAATGAGCAGTTCTTC	CASRRPKNNEQFF
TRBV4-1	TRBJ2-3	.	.	TGCGCCAGCAGCCAAGTGTCAGGAGGTAGCACAGATACGCAGTATTTT	CASSQVSGGSTDTQYF
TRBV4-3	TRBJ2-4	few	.	TGCGCCAGCAGCCAAGAAGGGAGGGGGAACATTCAGTACTTC	CASSQEGRGNIQYF
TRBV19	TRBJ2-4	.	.	TGTGCCAGTTCGACAGAGGCCAAAAACATTCAGTACTTC	CASSTEAKNIQYF
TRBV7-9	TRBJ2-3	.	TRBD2	TGTGCCAGCAGCTTAGGTCTGGCTAGCGGGAGACCTACGCAGTATTTT	CASSLGLASGRPTQYF
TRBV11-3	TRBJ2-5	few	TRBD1	TGTGCCAGCAGCCCAGGGACAGGAGAAGAGACCCAGTACTTC	CASSPGTGEETQYF
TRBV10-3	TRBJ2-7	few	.	TGTGCCATCAGCCCCCGGGGGAGCGAGCAGTACTTC	CAISPRGSEQYF
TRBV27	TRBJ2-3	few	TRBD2	TGTGCCAGCAGTTTCCGGACTAGCACGGATACGCAGTATTTT	CASSFRTSTDTQYF
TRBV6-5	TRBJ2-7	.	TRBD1	TGTGCCAGCAGTTACTCCGGGACAGGGGTTCCCTACGAGCAGTACTTC	CASSYSGTGVPYEQYF
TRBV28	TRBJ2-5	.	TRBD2	TGTGCCAGCAGTTTATCTAGCGGAGAGACCCAGTACTTC	CASSLSSGETQYF
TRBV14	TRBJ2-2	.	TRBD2	TGTGCCAGCAGCGTCGGGACTAGCCACACCGGGGAGCTGTTTTTT	CASSVGTSHTGELFF
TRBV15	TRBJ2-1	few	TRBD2	TGTGCCACCAGCAGGGGACTAGCGGAGGGCAATGAGCAGTTCTTC	CATSRGLAEGNEQFF
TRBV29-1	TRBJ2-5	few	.	TGCAGCGTTGGGAGGGACAGAGCCCTCACCCAGTACTTC	CSVGRDRALTQYF
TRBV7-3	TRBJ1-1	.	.	TGTGCCAGCAGCTTGGGGCAGAACACTGAAGCTTTCTTT	CASSLGQNTEAFF
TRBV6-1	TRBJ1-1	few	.	TGTGCCAGCAGTGGGTGGGGGCAGCTGAACACTGAAGCTTTCTTT	CASSGWGQLNTEAFF
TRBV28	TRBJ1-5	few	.	TGTGCCAGCAGTTCGAGGGCCCAGCCCCAGCATTTT	CASSSRAQPQHF
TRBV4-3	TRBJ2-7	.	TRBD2	TGCGCCAGCAGCAAGGGGACTAGCGGAGGGGAGCAGTACTTC	CASSKGTSGGEQYF
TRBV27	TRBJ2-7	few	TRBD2	TGTGCCAGCAGTTTGACTAGCGGGAGACCGGGGGAGCAGTACTTC	CASSLTSGRPGEQYF
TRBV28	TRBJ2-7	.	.	TGTGCCAGCAGTTTATTGACACGGTTCGGGGACGAGCAGTACTTC	CASSLLTRFGDEQYF
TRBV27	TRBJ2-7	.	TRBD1	TGTGCCAGCAGTTTCCCGGACAGGGATTACGAGCAGTACTTC	CASSFPDRDYEQYF
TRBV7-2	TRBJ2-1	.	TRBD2	TGTGCCAGCAGCTTACGTCTAGCGGGTATTTACAATGAGCAGTTCTTC	CASSLRLAGIYNEQFF
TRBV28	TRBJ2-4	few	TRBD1	TGTGCCAGCAGTTTTTTGTCCGGGACAGGGGGGACCAAAAACATTCAGTACTTC	CASSFLSGTGGTKNIQYF
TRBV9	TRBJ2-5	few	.	TGTGCCAGCAGCGTAGATAAGGGGCGGGAGACCCAGTACTTC	CASSVDKGRETQYF
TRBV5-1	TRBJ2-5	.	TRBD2	TGCGCCAGCAGCTTGGGTCCTAGCGGACAAGAGACCCAGTACTTC	CASSLGPSGQETQYF
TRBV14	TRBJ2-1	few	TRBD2	TGTGCCAGCAGCCAACTAGCGGGAGATTACAATGAGCAGTTCTTC	CASSQLAGDYNEQFF
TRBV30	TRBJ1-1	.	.	TGTGCCTGGAGTATCCGGACAGACACTGAAGCTTTCTTT	CAWSIRTDTEAFF
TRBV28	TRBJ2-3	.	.	TGTGCCAGCAGTTGGGGGACTTTTTCAGATACGCAGTATTTT	CASSWGTFSDTQYF
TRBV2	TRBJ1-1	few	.	TGTGCCAGCAGTGGGCAGATTGAAGCTTTCTTT	CASSGQIEAFF
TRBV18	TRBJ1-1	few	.	TGTGCCAGCTCACCACAGGGGATGAACACTGAAGCTTTCTTT	CASSPQGMNTEAFF
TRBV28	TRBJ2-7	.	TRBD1	TGTGCCAGCAGTCTTTCCGGGACAGGGTGGTTCTTC	CASSLSGTGWFF
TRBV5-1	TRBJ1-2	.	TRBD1	TGCGCCAGCAGCTCAAGGGACAGCCCGCTTAACTATGGCTACACCTTC	CASSSRDSPLNYGYTF
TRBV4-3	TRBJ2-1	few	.	TGCGCCAGCAGCCAGCCCGGTGGCTCCTACAATGAGCAGTTCTTC	CASSQPGGSYNEQFF
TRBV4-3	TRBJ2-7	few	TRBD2	TGCGCCAGCAGCGAATGGCGGGGGGCCTACGAGCAGTACTTC	CASSEWRGAYEQYF
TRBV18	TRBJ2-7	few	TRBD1	TGTGCCAGCTCACCATCATCACAGGGGGCTTACGAGCAGTACTTC	CASSPSSQGAYEQYF
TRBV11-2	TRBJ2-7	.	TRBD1	TGTGCCAGCAGCTTACTTCGGACAGGGTCCTACGAGCAGTACTTC	CASSLLRTGSYEQYF
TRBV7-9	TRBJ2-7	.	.	TGTGCCAGCAGCTTGACAGGTGCCGAGCAGTACTTC	CASSLTGAEQYF
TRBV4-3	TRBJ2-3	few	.	TGCGCCAGCAGCCAAAATAGTCCCGATACGCAGTATTTT	CASSQNSPDTQYF